These 14 T cell receptor beta chains were all obtained from the same sample, sequenced in a study of T cells in Graves' hyperthyroidism and ophthalmopathy. Amplification targeted TCR beta CDR3 regions from RNA transcripts. When the TCR CDR3 underwent first-round RT-PCR, the HTBI primer set was used. MiXCR, run by TCRdb on the multiplex PCR reads, gives a single entry per CDR3 protein. The profile shows roughly 500,000 distinct CDR3 sequences, around 45% of them singletons. The sequenced sample consisted of peripheral blood or thyroid tissue (not recorded which). These receptors were obtained from an adult woman with Graves' disease, either hyperthyroidism or ophthalmopathy (not recorded which).

In its sample, this clonotype was seen many times. The rearrangement joins TRBV5-1 to TRBJ2-5, with D possibly TRBD2 on 5 matching bases. Germline CDR1 SGHRS, CDR2 YFSETQ. Between the trimmed V and J ends, which lost 7 bases and 1 base, there was a span of 20 bases. The CDR3 consists of 16 residues. CDR3 DNA sequence: TGCGCCAGCTTCCGGACTCCCTCAACTGCCCAAGAGACCCAGTACTTC. It yields the protein CASFRTPSTAQETQYF.

This clonotype appeared a single time. The chain combines TRBV2 with TRBJ1-6, with D hard to call. CDR1 SNHLY and CDR2 FYNNEI come from the germline V gene. The CDR3 consists of 13 residues. Trimming shortened V by 6 bases and J by 10 bases, and 13 bases separated the two germline ends. For the CDR3, the DNA is TGTGCCAGCAGGGTAGAGGATCGATCACCCCTCCACTTT. Its protein product is CASRVEDRSPLHF.

This rearrangement joins TRBV12-3 or TRBV12-4 to TRBJ1-6; D perhaps matches TRBD1 (6 bases). This CDR3 has 13 amino acids. V was cut by 9 bases and J by 11 bases, with 17 bases left in between. The CDR3 nucleotides read TGTGCCAGTCTAAGGGGGGGGGTTGCACCCCTCCACTTT. This sequence encodes CASLRGGVAPLHF.

Many counts were recorded for this clonotype. The chain has TRBV2 and TRBJ1-2, with D possibly TRBD1 on 6 matching bases. Germline assignment: CDR1 SNHLY and CDR2 FYNNEI. Between the trimmed V and J ends, which lost 6 bases and 8 bases, there was a span of 19 bases. The CDR3 has 14 amino acids. The chain's CDR3 is CASSRDTGGRGYTF. CDR3 nucleotides: TGTGCCAGCAGCCGGGACACGGGGGGCCGGGGCTACACCTTC.

The chain recombines TRBV10-3 with TRBJ1-1; weak D call: TRBD1 (6 bases). V was cut by 6 bases and J by 7 bases, with 18 bases left in between. Germline V CDR1 and CDR2: ENHRY, SYGVKD. The CDR3 has 14 amino acids. This CDR3 reads CAIRGLAGDNEAFF. The CDR3 nucleotides read TGTGCCATCAGAGGACTAGCGGGGGACAATGAAGCTTTCTTT.

Details on this clonotype: This may come from a read error, since a much larger clone is one base off. This chain joins TRBV28 and TRBJ2-5; maybe TRBD1 (5 bases). V lost 7 bases, J lost 2 bases, and 5 bases lay in between. The CDR3 totals 11 residues. Germline-derived CDR1 and CDR2 are MDHEN and SYDVKM. The chain's CDR3 is CASTGQETQYF. The CDR3 bases are TGTGCCAGCACAGGGCAAGAGACCCAGTACTTC.

A few counts support this clonotype. This chain links TRBV20-1 with TRBJ2-5, with 7 bases that match TRBD2. V trimming: 1 base; J trimming: 5 bases; junction bases outside the gene matches: 16. Germline V gives CDR1 DFQATT, CDR2 SNEGSKA (reference sequence). CDR3 size: 17 residues. CDR3 sequence reads: CSARGTSGGSSRETQYF. CDR3 coding DNA: TGCAGTGCTAGAGGAACGTCGGGCGGGAGTTCTCGGGAGACCCAGTACTTC.

This rearrangement joins TRBV6-1 to TRBJ1-3; D uncertain. V was pared by 5 bases and J by 1 base, with 9 bases between. This CDR3 has 14 amino acids. In germline, CDR1 is MNHNS, CDR2 SASEGT. The CDR3 region is CASSLVESGNTIYF. DNA for the CDR3: TGTGCCAGCAGTTTAGTTGAGTCTGGAAACACCATATATTTT.

This rearrangement joins TRBV11-2 to TRBJ2-5; TRBD2 matches at 10 bases. Germline CDR1 SGHAT, CDR2 FQNNGV. The CDR3 spans 17 residues. J lost 0 bases, V lost 5 bases, and 9 bases had no gene match. Here the CDR3 reads CASSNWTSGEHQETQYF. CDR3 DNA sequence: TGTGCCAGCAGCAATTGGACTAGCGGAGAGCACCAAGAGACCCAGTACTTC.

Only a few counts were recorded for this clonotype. The chain uses TRBV10-3 and TRBJ2-5; D could derive from TRBD1 or TRBD2 (5 bases each). This CDR3 has 14 residues. Germline assignment: CDR1 ENHRY and CDR2 SYGVKD. V was clipped by 2 bases and J by 5 bases, with 12 bases between them. The CDR3 loop reads CAISEEGPGETQYF. Here the CDR3 DNA reads TGTGCCATCAGTGAGGAGGGGCCGGGGGAGACCCAGTACTTC.

This CDR3 is CASKSYRNQPQHF. CDR3 DNA: TGTGCCAGTAAGAGTTACCGCAATCAGCCCCAGCATTTT. V usage is TRBV19 and J usage is TRBJ1-5, with D unclear. Germline values: CDR1 LNHDA, CDR2 SQIVND (reference sequence). This CDR3 has 13 residues. V was trimmed by 7 bases and J by 2 bases, leaving 9 bases between them.

This clonotype has ten or more counts. The chain carries TRBV5-1 and TRBJ2-7, with D possibly called TRBD1 or TRBD2 (6 bases each). The CDR3 consists of 15 residues. Germline-derived CDR1 and CDR2 are SGHRS and YFSETQ. The V end lost 0 bases, the J end lost 3 bases, and 13 bases lay between the germline ends. CDR3: CASSLEGGEIYEQYF. CDR3 DNA sequence: TGCGCCAGCAGCTTGGAGGGGGGAGAGATCTACGAGCAGTACTTC. Drawing the rest from reference TRBV5-1 and TRBJ2-7, the complete variable domain is KAGVTQTPRYLIKTRGQQVTLSCSPISGHRSVSWYQQTPGQGLQFLFEYFSETQRNKGNFPGRFSGRQFSNSRSEMNVSTLELGDSALYLCASSLEGGEIYEQYFGPGTRLTVT.

Ten or more counts support this clonotype. V and J are TRBV7-3 and TRBJ1-6; no reliable D call. The V end was cut by 5 bases, the J end by 1 base, with 15 bases between. Germline values: CDR1 SGHTA, CDR2 FQGTGA. The CDR3 extends over 17 amino acids. The chain's CDR3 is CASSLAGPGSYNSPLHF. The CDR3 DNA is TGTGCCAGCAGCCTAGCGGGCCCGGGGTCCTATAATTCACCCCTCCACTTT.

This clonotype appeared many times. The V call is TRBV5-1, the J call TRBJ1-1; no clear D. The CDR3 is 14 amino acids. The ends were cut back, 4 bases at V and 4 bases at J, with 14 bases in the middle. Germline loops: CDR1 SGHRS, CDR2 YFSETQ. CDR3 bases: TGCGCCAGCAGCAACGCCGGGCAGCCCACTGAAGCTTTCTTT. It specifies CASSNAGQPTEAFF.